A selection of T cell receptor beta chains follows, all from one sample in a study of blood T cell repertoires in COVID-19. This table comes from immunoSEQ multiplex PCR, and its TCRdb copy is limited to in-frame clones, with some not included. The sample holds tens of thousands of clones, around nine tenths seen once. Specimen: peripheral blood. These receptors came from a human donor in a cohort sampled during active COVID-19. Each CDR3 is given with its conserved first and last residue. A D gene is named only where the DNA matches it firmly. Only some rows state a clone size, as once, few, many or a class for expanded clones.

j_call: TRBJ1-1; d_call: TRBD1; cdr3_length: 15; v_call: TRBV25-1; clone_size: -; cdr3_aa: CASSEFRGQSTEAFF; cdr3_nt: TGTGCCAGCAGTGAATTCAGGGGGCAGAGCACTGAAGCTTTCTTT
j_call: TRBJ2-3; d_call: -; cdr3_length: 16; v_call: TRBV20-1; clone_size: -; cdr3_aa: CSASRPGGPSTDTQYF; cdr3_nt: TGCAGTGCTAGTCGCCCCGGGGGTCCGAGCACAGATACGCAGTATTTT
j_call: TRBJ1-5; d_call: -; cdr3_length: 17; v_call: TRBV15; clone_size: once; cdr3_aa: CATSRERTGSRNQPQHF; cdr3_nt: TGTGCCACCAGCAGAGAGCGCACAGGGTCACGCAATCAGCCCCAGCATTTT
j_call: TRBJ2-1; d_call: TRBD2; cdr3_length: 14; v_call: TRBV20-1; clone_size: -; cdr3_aa: CSASGAGGDNEQFF; cdr3_nt: TGCAGTGCTAGTGGCGCGGGGGGGGACAATGAGCAGTTCTTC
j_call: TRBJ1-2; d_call: -; cdr3_length: 14; v_call: TRBV9; clone_size: -; cdr3_aa: CASSVAGQRYGYTF; cdr3_nt: TGTGCCAGCAGCGTTGCAGGGCAACGTTATGGCTACACCTTC
j_call: TRBJ2-1; d_call: TRBD1; cdr3_length: 15; v_call: TRBV6-5; clone_size: -; cdr3_aa: CASRTGTGIYNEQFF; cdr3_nt: TGTGCCAGTAGAACCGGGACAGGGATCTACAATGAGCAGTTCTTC
j_call: TRBJ2-7; d_call: TRBD1; cdr3_length: 17; v_call: TRBV4-1; clone_size: -; cdr3_aa: CASGSGTGALSSYEQYF; cdr3_nt: TGCGCCAGCGGGTCTGGGACAGGGGCCTTGAGCTCCTACGAGCAGTACTTC
j_call: TRBJ1-2; d_call: -; cdr3_length: 14; v_call: TRBV4-2; clone_size: -; cdr3_aa: CASSQEPRVDGYTF; cdr3_nt: TGTGCCAGCAGCCAAGAGCCGAGGGTAGATGGCTACACCTTC
j_call: TRBJ1-5; d_call: -; cdr3_length: 15; v_call: TRBV7-2; clone_size: -; cdr3_aa: CASSLATGSNQPQHF; cdr3_nt: TGTGCCAGCAGCTTGGCGACAGGTAGCAATCAGCCCCAGCATTTT
j_call: TRBJ1-3; d_call: -; cdr3_length: 17; v_call: TRBV4-2; clone_size: -; cdr3_aa: CASSQDLTISSGNTIYF; cdr3_nt: TGTGCCAGCAGCCAAGATTTAACGATCAGCTCTGGAAACACCATATATTTT
j_call: TRBJ1-5; d_call: -; cdr3_length: 16; v_call: TRBV5-6; clone_size: -; cdr3_aa: CASSLGRGYSNQPQHF; cdr3_nt: TGTGCCAGCAGCTTGGGCCGCGGCTATAGCAATCAGCCCCAGCATTTT
j_call: TRBJ2-2; d_call: TRBD2; cdr3_length: 16; v_call: TRBV6-6; clone_size: -; cdr3_aa: CASSYDSPLAGGELFF; cdr3_nt: TGTGCCAGCAGTTACGACTCCCCACTAGCGGGCGGGGAGCTGTTTTTT
j_call: TRBJ2-7; d_call: -; cdr3_length: 15; v_call: TRBV6-5; clone_size: -; cdr3_aa: CASSYAASSTYEQYF; cdr3_nt: TGTGCCAGCAGTTACGCGGCCAGCTCGACCTACGAGCAGTACTTC
j_call: TRBJ1-2; d_call: TRBD1; cdr3_length: 15; v_call: TRBV6-5; clone_size: -; cdr3_aa: CASREGQGDNYGYTF; cdr3_nt: TGTGCCAGTAGAGAGGGGCAGGGGGATAACTATGGCTACACCTTC
j_call: TRBJ2-7; d_call: -; cdr3_length: 12; v_call: TRBV12-3/TRBV12-4; clone_size: once; cdr3_aa: CASTPGGGKQYF; cdr3_nt: TGTGCCAGCACCCCGGGAGGGGGCAAGCAGTACTTC
j_call: TRBJ2-7; d_call: TRBD1; cdr3_length: 15; v_call: TRBV5-6; clone_size: -; cdr3_aa: CASSLAGQEDYEQYF; cdr3_nt: TGTGCCAGCAGCTTGGCGGGACAGGAGGACTACGAGCAGTACTTC
j_call: TRBJ2-7; d_call: -; cdr3_length: 14; v_call: TRBV18; clone_size: -; cdr3_aa: CASSPYRDKNEQYF; cdr3_nt: TGTGCCAGCTCACCCTACAGGGATAAAAACGAGCAGTACTTC
j_call: TRBJ1-5; d_call: -; cdr3_length: 16; v_call: TRBV4-1; clone_size: -; cdr3_aa: CASSQEGRGTGQPQHF; cdr3_nt: TGCGCCAGCAGCCAAGAGGGCAGGGGCACAGGTCAGCCCCAGCATTTT
j_call: TRBJ1-2; d_call: TRBD1; cdr3_length: 16; v_call: TRBV6-6; clone_size: -; cdr3_aa: CASSQFPGQGGYGYTF; cdr3_nt: TGTGCCAGCAGTCAGTTTCCGGGACAGGGTGGCTATGGCTACACCTTC
j_call: TRBJ2-5; d_call: TRBD1; cdr3_length: 15; v_call: TRBV25-1; clone_size: -; cdr3_aa: CASSDGQGTQETQYF; cdr3_nt: TGTGCCAGCAGTGATGGACAGGGGACACAAGAGACCCAGTACTTC
j_call: TRBJ2-7; d_call: TRBD2; cdr3_length: 15; v_call: TRBV18; clone_size: -; cdr3_aa: CASSPGPLAVYEQYF; cdr3_nt: TGTGCCAGCTCACCCGGGCCGCTAGCGGTCTACGAGCAGTACTTC
j_call: TRBJ1-1; d_call: -; cdr3_length: 12; v_call: TRBV6-5; clone_size: -; cdr3_aa: CASSLQGTEAFF; cdr3_nt: TGTGCCAGCAGTTTACAGGGCACTGAAGCTTTCTTT